This T cell receptor beta chain comes out of a study of T cells in localized non-small cell lung cancer. Study-level results: An association was observed between higher blood T cell density and longer overall survival.

Sequencing was performed with immunoSEQ multiplex PCR; in TCRdb, only in-frame clones are kept and a portion is missing. Among 65,000 to 90,000 clones listed, around 80% were seen once. This clone was seen ten or more times. Its antigen is still unknown. CDR3 size: 15 residues. Germline-derived CDR1 and CDR2 are SQVTM and ANQGSEA. V lost 3 bases to trimming and J lost 5 bases; unmatched junction nucleotides: 12. Sequencing was performed on PBMCs, taken before any cancer treatment. The rearrangement joins TRBV29-1 to TRBJ1-2, with 7 bases aligning to TRBD1. The receptor comes from a man aged 35-69 years with stage II squamous cell lung carcinoma. CDR3 nucleotides: TGCAGCGTTGAGGGACAGACGATCTTAGGGTATGGCTACACCTTC. Its translation is CSVEGQTILGYGYTF.